The clone carrying this TCR beta chain was detected many times. Germline-derived CDR1 and CDR2 are WSHSY and SAAADI. This CDR3 is built from 15 residues. V gave up 8 bases and J gave up 4 bases; unmatched junction bases: 12. TCRdb re-called the 5' RACE reads through MiXCR, storing one row per CDR3 protein. The sample records 230,000 or so distinct CDR3 sequences, approximately 6.8% being singletons. The data derive from a study of T cells after yellow fever vaccination. This chain uses TRBV10-2 with TRBJ2-5, with 8 positions matching TRBD2. The sequenced sample was CD4+ T cells sorted from PBMCs, obtained on the day of the yellow fever booster vaccination. This TCR came from a young man who received the YFV17D yellow fever vaccine. CDR3 DNA sequence: TGCGCCAGCCAAAAGACTAGCGTGCCGGTAGAGACCCAGTACTTC. Protein product: CASQKTSVPVETQYF.